Listed below are T cell receptor beta chains from one sample, sequenced in a study of T cell repertoires in cytomegalovirus infection. No antigen is known for these receptors. In TCRdb, the reads were re-called with MiXCR into one record per CDR3 protein. In the table there are roughly 180,000 distinct CDR3 sequences, less than 25% of which are singletons. This specimen was CD8+ T cells from cultured PBMCs, taken from culture after CMV antigen stimulation. The receptors originated from a human donor in good health (CMV status not recorded). Some clones in this sample may be carry-over from other donors' samples. The CDR3 runs from the conserved cysteine through the conserved F or W. D genes are given only for firm matches. Part of the rows lack a size; the others show once, few, many or a class for expanded clones.

clone_size j_call d_call v_call cdr3_nt cdr3_aa
. TRBJ1-4 . TRBV7-9 TGTGCCAGCAGCTCCGGGCGGGGAGAAAAACTGTTTTTT CASSSGRGEKLFF
. TRBJ1-4 . TRBV7-8 TGTGCCAGCAGCCGCTACGGCGGGCTTAATGAAAAACTGTTTTTT CASSRYGGLNEKLFF
few TRBJ1-1 . TRBV7-6 TGTGCCAGCAGCGCGGGAGCAACTGAAGCTTTCTTT CASSAGATEAFF
once TRBJ1-5 . TRBV6-2/TRBV6-3 TGTGCCAGCAGTTACTCGCACACCCAGCATTTT CASSYSHTQHF
. TRBJ2-2 TRBD2 TRBV2 TGTGCCAGCAACCAACTAGCGGGGGGGCCAACCGGGGAGCTGTTTTTT CASNQLAGGPTGELFF
. TRBJ1-1 . TRBV27 TGTGCCAGCAGTTCGAATAGGGGGGGGACTGAAGCTTTCTTT CASSSNRGGTEAFF
few TRBJ2-5 . TRBV19 TGTGCCAGTAGTATCCTACATACAAGAGAGACCCAGTACTTC CASSILHTRETQYF
. TRBJ2-5 TRBD2 TRBV6-6 TGTGCCAGCGCCCCGGAGCGGGGGGAAAAGGAGACCCAGTACTTC CASAPERGEKETQYF
. TRBJ2-2 TRBD2 TRBV7-6 TGTGCCAGCAGCCCTCGACTAGCGGTAGAGGTCCCGAACACCGGGGAGCTGTTTTTT CASSPRLAVEVPNTGELFF
few TRBJ1-1 TRBD1 TRBV7-8 TGTGCCAGCATACGCCCAGGGGGGAACACTGAAGCTTTCTTT CASIRPGGNTEAFF
. TRBJ2-7 TRBD2 TRBV6-2/TRBV6-3 TGTGCCAGCAGTTACGCAGGACTAGCAAGCTCCTACGAGCAGTACTTC CASSYAGLASSYEQYF
. TRBJ2-2 . TRBV10-3 TGTGCCATCATGGCAGGGGAACCCGGGGAGCTGTTTTTT CAIMAGEPGELFF
few TRBJ1-5 TRBD1 TRBV27 TGTGCCAGCAGTTTATCGAGGACAGGGGTCAATCAGCCCCAGCATTTT CASSLSRTGVNQPQHF
. TRBJ1-1 TRBD1 TRBV7-9 TGTGCCAGCAGCGACGCCGACAGGGTGCATGAAGCTTTCTTT CASSDADRVHEAFF
. TRBJ2-7 . TRBV30 TGTGCCTGGGGGGACGGCTCGGAGCAGTACTTC CAWGDGSEQYF
few TRBJ1-2 . TRBV7-9 TGTGCCAGCAGCCAGGGTGGGGCCTATGGCTACACCTTC CASSQGGAYGYTF
. TRBJ2-1 . TRBV4-1 TGCGCCAGCAGCCAAGATTTATCGCGGAGGTACAATGAGCAGTTCTTC CASSQDLSRRYNEQFF
few TRBJ1-1 . TRBV11-1 TGTGCCAGCAGCACAGTCCTGAACACTGAAGCTTTCTTT CASSTVLNTEAFF
few TRBJ1-2 TRBD1 TRBV27 TGTGCCAGCAGGCAGGGGGCAGGGGGTGGCTACACCTTC CASRQGAGGGYTF
. TRBJ2-7 . TRBV4-1 TGCGCCAGCAGCCAAGATCCGGGGGGCGGGGGAGAGCAGTACTTC CASSQDPGGGGEQYF
few TRBJ2-3 TRBD2 TRBV11-2 TGTGCCAGCAGCTTAGTAATCATCCGGGGGGGCACAGATACGCAGTATTTT CASSLVIIRGGTDTQYF
. TRBJ1-2 . TRBV11-2 TGTGCCAGCAGCTTACTCTCGGGACTCAACTATGGCTACACCTTC CASSLLSGLNYGYTF
few TRBJ2-7 . TRBV11-1 TGTGCCAGCAGCTTAGAATCAGAAACCTACGAGCAGTACTTC CASSLESETYEQYF
few TRBJ2-5 TRBD2 TRBV12-3/TRBV12-4 TGTGCCAGCAGTTTAGGCGGGGGAGAGACGGGGACCCAGTACTTC CASSLGGGETGTQYF
. TRBJ2-2 . TRBV7-6 TGTGCCAGCAGCTCACCGTCTTCCGGGATAACCGGGGAGCTGTTTTTT CASSSPSSGITGELFF
. TRBJ1-1 . TRBV7-8 TGTGCCAGCAGCCCAAAATGGCCTCCTGAGAACACTGAAGCTTTCTTT CASSPKWPPENTEAFF
. TRBJ2-5 . TRBV12-3/TRBV12-4 TGTGCCAGCAGTTTAGGTGCCGTGGAAGAGACCCAGTACTTC CASSLGAVEETQYF
. TRBJ2-1 TRBD1 TRBV7-2 TGTGCCAGCAGCTTAAGGGGACAGGGGGAAAAGACGGGCGGGCAGTTCTTC CASSLRGQGEKTGGQFF
. TRBJ2-2 TRBD2 TRBV2 TGTGCCAGCTTACGGAAGCGGGGAAACACCGGGGAGCTGTTTTTT CASLRKRGNTGELFF
. TRBJ2-7 . TRBV6-6 TGTGCCAGCAGCCCTGTTGGCCAGGAGTACGAGCAGTACTTC CASSPVGQEYEQYF
once TRBJ2-2 . TRBV6-6 TGTGCCAGCAGTTACTCCGCAGACCCCACCGGGGAGCTGTTTTTT CASSYSADPTGELFF
. TRBJ2-7 . TRBV4-2 TGTGCCAGCAGCCTTGACAGAACCGCCTACGAGCAGTACTTC CASSLDRTAYEQYF
few TRBJ1-2 . TRBV6-1 TGTGCCAGCAGTGGGACGTCCTATGGCTACACCTTC CASSGTSYGYTF
few TRBJ1-2 . TRBV7-2 TGTGCCAGCAGCCCAGTCCAGGGAACTAACTATGGCTACACCTTC CASSPVQGTNYGYTF
. TRBJ1-6 . TRBV27 TGTGCCAGCAGTTTCATAGGGAATAATTCACCCCTCCACTTT CASSFIGNNSPLHF
. TRBJ1-1 . TRBV5-1 TGCGCCAGCAGGAGGGGGAACACTGAAGCTTTCTTT CASRRGNTEAFF
. TRBJ2-5 TRBD1 TRBV6-2/TRBV6-3 TGTGCCAGCAGTTACTCGGACAGGGAAACTATTTTAGAAGAGACCCAGTACTTC CASSYSDRETILEETQYF
few TRBJ1-1 . TRBV9 TGTGGCAGCAGCCAAGGGGTGACTGAAGCTTTCTTT CGSSQGVTEAFF
few TRBJ2-3 . TRBV7-6 TGTGCCAGCAGCTCCCTAGCGGATACGCAGTATTTT CASSSLADTQYF
many TRBJ1-2 . TRBV6-2/TRBV6-3 TGTGCCAGCAGTTATGTGGAGGTCTATGGCTACACCTTC CASSYVEVYGYTF
. TRBJ2-3 TRBD1 TRBV6-1 TGTGCCAGCAGGGACCGGGGACAGGGAAGCTCAGGAGATACGCAGTATTTT CASRDRGQGSSGDTQYF
. TRBJ2-7 . TRBV7-8 TGTGCCAGCAGCCCCCGCGGCGGGACAAGGAGATCCTACGAGCAGTACTTC CASSPRGGTRRSYEQYF
. TRBJ1-1 . TRBV7-9 TGTGCCAGCAACAGTCTAACAGGGAGAGCTGAAGCTTTCTTT CASNSLTGRAEAFF
few TRBJ2-3 TRBD2 TRBV15 TGTGCCACCAGCGGTTTAGCGGGGGGAGGCACAGATACGCAGTATTTT CATSGLAGGGTDTQYF
few TRBJ1-3 . TRBV7-2 TGTGCCAGCAGCTTGGGAGGGGACTCTGGAAACACCATATATTTT CASSLGGDSGNTIYF
. TRBJ1-1 . TRBV5-6 TGTGCCAGCAGCTTCGAAGGGAGTCAGAACACTGAAGCTTTCTTT CASSFEGSQNTEAFF
. TRBJ2-7 . TRBV11-2 TGTGCCAGCAGCCCCCGAGGTCGGGGCTATAGCTCCTACGAGCAGTACTTC CASSPRGRGYSSYEQYF
. TRBJ1-1 . TRBV6-5 TGTGCCAGCACCAACACCGGGGAATTCACTGAAGCTTTCTTT CASTNTGEFTEAFF
. TRBJ2-1 TRBD2 TRBV9 TGTGCCAGCAGCGTAGAGGCTGCGGGGGAACAGCACAATGAGCAGTTCTTC CASSVEAAGEQHNEQFF
. TRBJ2-5 . TRBV12-3/TRBV12-4 TGTGCCAGCAGTTTAAGGAGCCAAGAGACCCAGTACTTC CASSLRSQETQYF
few TRBJ2-7 TRBD2 TRBV4-3 TGCGCCAGCAGCCAAGACCGTCTAGCGGGGGGTACATACGAGCAGTACTTC CASSQDRLAGGTYEQYF
. TRBJ2-2 . TRBV7-2 TGTGCCAGCAGCTTCGGGAGCGGGGAGCTGTTTTTT CASSFGSGELFF
. TRBJ2-1 . TRBV7-9 TGTGCCAGCAGCTGGGGCGGGGATGAGCAGTTCTTC CASSWGGDEQFF
. TRBJ2-7 . TRBV12-3/TRBV12-4 TGTGCCAGCAGTTTAATACCAGACCCGAGGGAGCAGTACTTC CASSLIPDPREQYF
. TRBJ2-7 TRBD1 TRBV5-6 TGTGCCAGCAGCCCAGACAGGGTATCCTACTGGAACGAGCAGTACTTC CASSPDRVSYWNEQYF
few TRBJ1-5 . TRBV7-6 TGTGCCAGCAGCTTAGGTAGGGGTTCGGGGCAGCCCCAGCATTTT CASSLGRGSGQPQHF
. TRBJ2-1 . TRBV7-2 TGTGCCAGCAGCTTCGGCCTGTCGGGCTACAATGAGCAGTTCTTC CASSFGLSGYNEQFF
. TRBJ2-3 TRBD2 TRBV7-3 TGTGCCAGCAGCCCTAGCGGGGGAGGCACAGATACGCAGTATTTT CASSPSGGGTDTQYF
. TRBJ2-1 . TRBV4-1 TGCGCCAGCAGCCTGTCGGCCTACAATGAGCAGTTCTTC CASSLSAYNEQFF
many TRBJ1-2 TRBD1 TRBV5-1 TGCGCCAGCAGCTTGGAATGGGGACAGGGGGCTAATGGCTACACCTTC CASSLEWGQGANGYTF